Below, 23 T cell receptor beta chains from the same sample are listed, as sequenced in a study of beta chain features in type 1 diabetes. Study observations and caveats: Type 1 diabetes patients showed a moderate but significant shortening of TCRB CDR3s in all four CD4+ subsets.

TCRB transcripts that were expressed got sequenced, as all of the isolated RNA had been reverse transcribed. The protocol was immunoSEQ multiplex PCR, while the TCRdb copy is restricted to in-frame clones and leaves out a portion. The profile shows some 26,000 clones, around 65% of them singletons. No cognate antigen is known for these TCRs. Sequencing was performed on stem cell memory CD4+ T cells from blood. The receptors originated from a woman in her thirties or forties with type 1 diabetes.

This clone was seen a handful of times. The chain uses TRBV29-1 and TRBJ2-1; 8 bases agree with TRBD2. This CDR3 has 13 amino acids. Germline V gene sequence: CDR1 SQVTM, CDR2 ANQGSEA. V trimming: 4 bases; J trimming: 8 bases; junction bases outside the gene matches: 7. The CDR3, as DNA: TGCAGCGTTGGTGTTAGCGGGGCGTATGAGCAGTTCTTC. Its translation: CSVGVSGAYEQFF.

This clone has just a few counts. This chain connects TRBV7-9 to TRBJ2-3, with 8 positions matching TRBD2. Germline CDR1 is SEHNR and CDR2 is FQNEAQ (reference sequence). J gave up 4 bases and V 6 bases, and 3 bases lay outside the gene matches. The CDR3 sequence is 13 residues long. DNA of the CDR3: TGTGCCAGCAGTTGGACTAGCCCAGATACGCAGTATTTT. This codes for CASSWTSPDTQYF.

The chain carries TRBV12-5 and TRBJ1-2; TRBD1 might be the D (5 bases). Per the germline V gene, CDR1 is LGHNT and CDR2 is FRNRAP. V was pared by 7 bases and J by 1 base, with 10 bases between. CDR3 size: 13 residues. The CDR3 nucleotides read TGTGCTAGTGCCCCCCAGGGTAACTATGGCTACACCTTC. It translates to CASAPQGNYGYTF.

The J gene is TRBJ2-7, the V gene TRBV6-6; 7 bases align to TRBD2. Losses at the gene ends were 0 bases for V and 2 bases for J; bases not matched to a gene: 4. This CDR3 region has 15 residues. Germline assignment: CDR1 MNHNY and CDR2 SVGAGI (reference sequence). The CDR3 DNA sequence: TGTGCCAGCAGTTACTCTACCGGACTAGCCTACGAGCAGTACTTC. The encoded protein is CASSYSTGLAYEQYF.

The CDR3: CASSSGTGKGNEQFF. The DNA for the CDR3 is TGTGCCAGCAGTTCAGGGACAGGGAAGGGCAATGAGCAGTTCTTC. The chain has TRBV28 and TRBJ2-1; the match to TRBD1 covers 9 bases. The junction had 7 bases not matched to a gene; V was cut back by 4 bases and J by 6 bases. The V gene's germline CDR1 is MDHEN and CDR2 SYDVKM. CDR3 length: 15 amino acids.

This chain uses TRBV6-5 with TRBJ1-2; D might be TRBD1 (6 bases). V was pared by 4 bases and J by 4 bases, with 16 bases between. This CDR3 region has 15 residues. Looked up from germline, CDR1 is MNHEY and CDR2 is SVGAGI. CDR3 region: CASSSSWGGAYGYTF. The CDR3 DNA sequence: TGTGCCAGCAGTTCGTCGTGGGGGGGCGCCTATGGCTACACCTTC.

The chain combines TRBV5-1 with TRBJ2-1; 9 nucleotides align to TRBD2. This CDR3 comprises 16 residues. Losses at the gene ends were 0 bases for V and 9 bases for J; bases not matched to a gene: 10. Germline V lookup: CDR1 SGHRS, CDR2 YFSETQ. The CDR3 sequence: CASSLGGREGLSEQFF. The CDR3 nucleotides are TGCGCCAGCAGCTTGGGAGGGCGGGAGGGCCTCAGTGAGCAGTTCTTC.

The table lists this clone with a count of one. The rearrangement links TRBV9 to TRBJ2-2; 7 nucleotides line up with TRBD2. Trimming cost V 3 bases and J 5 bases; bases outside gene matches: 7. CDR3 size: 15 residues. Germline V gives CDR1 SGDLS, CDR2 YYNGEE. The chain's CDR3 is CASSGGLVGTGELFF. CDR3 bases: TGTGCCAGCAGCGGAGGACTAGTTGGGACCGGGGAGCTGTTTTTT.

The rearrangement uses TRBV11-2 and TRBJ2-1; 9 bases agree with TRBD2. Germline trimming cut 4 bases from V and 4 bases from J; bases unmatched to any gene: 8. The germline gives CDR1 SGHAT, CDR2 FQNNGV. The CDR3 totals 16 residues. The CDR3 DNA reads TGTGCCAGCAGCTGGAAGTCAAGCGGGGGGTACAATGAGCAGTTCTTC. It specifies CASSWKSSGGYNEQFF.

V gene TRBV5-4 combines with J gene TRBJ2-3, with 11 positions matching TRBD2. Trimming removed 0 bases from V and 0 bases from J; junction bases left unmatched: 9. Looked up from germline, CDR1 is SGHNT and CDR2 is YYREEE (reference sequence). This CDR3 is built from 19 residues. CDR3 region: CASSLERLAGISSTDTQYF. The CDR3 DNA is TGTGCCAGCAGCTTGGAGAGACTAGCGGGGATATCTAGCACAGATACGCAGTATTTT.

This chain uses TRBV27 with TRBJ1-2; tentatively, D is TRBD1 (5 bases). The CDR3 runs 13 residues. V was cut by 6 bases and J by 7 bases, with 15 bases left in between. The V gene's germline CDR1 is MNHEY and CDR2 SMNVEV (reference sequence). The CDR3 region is CASSKRQTSGYTF. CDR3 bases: TGTGCCAGCAGCAAGAGACAGACTAGTGGCTACACCTTC.

The chain's CDR3 is CASSQPGGGYQETQYF. The CDR3 DNA follows: TGTGCCAGCAGCCAACCCGGGGGAGGGTACCAAGAGACCCAGTACTTC. The chain joins TRBV14 to TRBJ2-5, with TRBD2 identical over 7 bases. Unmatched junction bases numbered 6, after V lost 2 bases and J lost 0 bases. The CDR3 consists of 16 residues. The V gene's germline CDR1 is SGHDN and CDR2 FVKESK.

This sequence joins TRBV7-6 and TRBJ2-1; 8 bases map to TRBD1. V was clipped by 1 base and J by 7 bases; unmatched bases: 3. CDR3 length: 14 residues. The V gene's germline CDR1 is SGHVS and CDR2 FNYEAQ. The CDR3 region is CASSLEDRVNEQFF. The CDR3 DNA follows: TGTGCCAGCAGCTTAGAGGACAGGGTTAATGAGCAGTTCTTC.

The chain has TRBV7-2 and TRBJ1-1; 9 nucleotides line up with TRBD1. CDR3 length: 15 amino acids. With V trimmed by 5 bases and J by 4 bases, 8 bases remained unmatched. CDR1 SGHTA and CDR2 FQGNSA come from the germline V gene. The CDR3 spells CASSMTGGKSTEAFF. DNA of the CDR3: TGTGCCAGCAGCATGACAGGGGGGAAGAGCACTGAAGCTTTCTTT. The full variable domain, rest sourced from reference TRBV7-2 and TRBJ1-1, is GAGVSQSPSNKVTEKGKDVELRCDPISGHTALYWYRQSLGQGLEFLIYFQGNSAPDKSGLPSDRFSAERTGGSVSTLTIQRTQQEDSAVYLCASSMTGGKSTEAFFGQGTRLTVV.

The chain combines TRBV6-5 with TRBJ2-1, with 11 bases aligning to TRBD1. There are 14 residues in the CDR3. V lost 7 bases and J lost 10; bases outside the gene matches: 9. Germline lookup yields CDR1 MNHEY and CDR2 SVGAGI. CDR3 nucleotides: TGTGCCAGCACCAAACCTGGGACAGGGGGAGAGCAGTTCTTC. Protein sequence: CASTKPGTGGEQFF.

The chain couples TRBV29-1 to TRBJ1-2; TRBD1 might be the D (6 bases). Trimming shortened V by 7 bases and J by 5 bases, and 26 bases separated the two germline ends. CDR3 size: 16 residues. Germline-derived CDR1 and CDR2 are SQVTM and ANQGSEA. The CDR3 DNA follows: TGCAGCGCCGGAAGGGACACCCCCTGGGGGTATTATGGCTACACCTTC. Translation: CSAGRDTPWGYYGYTF.

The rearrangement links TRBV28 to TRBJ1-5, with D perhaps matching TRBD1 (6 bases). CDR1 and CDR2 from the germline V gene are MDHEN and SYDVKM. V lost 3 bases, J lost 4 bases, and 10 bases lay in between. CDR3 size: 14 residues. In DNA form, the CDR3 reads TGTGCCAGCAGTTTGGAAGGGGGTAATCAGCCCCAGCATTTT. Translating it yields CASSLEGGNQPQHF.

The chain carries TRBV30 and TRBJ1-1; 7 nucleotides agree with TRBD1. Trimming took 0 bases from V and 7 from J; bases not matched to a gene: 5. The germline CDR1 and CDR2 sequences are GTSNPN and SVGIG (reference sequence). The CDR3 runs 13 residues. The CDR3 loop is CAWSVGGLREAFF. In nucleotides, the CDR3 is TGTGCCTGGAGTGTAGGGGGCCTACGTGAAGCTTTCTTT. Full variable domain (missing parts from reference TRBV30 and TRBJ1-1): SQTIHQWPATLVQPVGSPLSLECTVEGTSNPNLYWYRQAAGRGLQLLFYSVGIGQISSEVPQNLSASRPQDRQFILSSKKLLLSDSGFYLCAWSVGGLREAFFGQGTRLTVV.

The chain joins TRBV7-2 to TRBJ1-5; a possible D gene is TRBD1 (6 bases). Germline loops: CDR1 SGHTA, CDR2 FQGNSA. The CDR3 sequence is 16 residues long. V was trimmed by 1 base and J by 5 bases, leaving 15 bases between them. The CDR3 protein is CASSLGPDRGDQPQHF. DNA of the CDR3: TGTGCCAGCAGCTTAGGTCCGGACAGAGGCGATCAGCCCCAGCATTTT. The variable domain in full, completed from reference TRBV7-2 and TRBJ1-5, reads GAGVSQSPSNKVTEKGKDVELRCDPISGHTALYWYRQSLGQGLEFLIYFQGNSAPDKSGLPSDRFSAERTGGSVSTLTIQRTQQEDSAVYLCASSLGPDRGDQPQHFGDGTRLSIL.

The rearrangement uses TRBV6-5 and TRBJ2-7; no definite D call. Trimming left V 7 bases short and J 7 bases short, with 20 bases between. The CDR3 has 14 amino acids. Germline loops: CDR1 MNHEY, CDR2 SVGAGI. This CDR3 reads CASTHQTPAMEQYF. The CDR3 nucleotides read TGTGCCAGCACCCATCAGACTCCCGCTATGGAGCAGTACTTC.

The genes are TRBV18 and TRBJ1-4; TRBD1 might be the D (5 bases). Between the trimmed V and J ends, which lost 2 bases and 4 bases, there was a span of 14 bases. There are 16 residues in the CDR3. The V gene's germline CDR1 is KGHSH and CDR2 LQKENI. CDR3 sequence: CASSPNGAANNEKLFF. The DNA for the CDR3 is TGTGCCAGCTCACCAAATGGGGCGGCAAATAATGAAAAACTGTTTTTT.

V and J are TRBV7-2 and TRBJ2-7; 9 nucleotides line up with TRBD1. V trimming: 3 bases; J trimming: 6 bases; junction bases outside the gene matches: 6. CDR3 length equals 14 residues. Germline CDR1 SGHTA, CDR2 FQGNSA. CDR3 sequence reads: CASSFSGQGGEQYF. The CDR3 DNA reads TGTGCCAGCAGCTTTTCGGGACAGGGAGGCGAGCAGTACTTC. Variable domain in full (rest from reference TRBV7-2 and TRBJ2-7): GAGVSQSPSNKVTEKGKDVELRCDPISGHTALYWYRQSLGQGLEFLIYFQGNSAPDKSGLPSDRFSAERTGGSVSTLTIQRTQQEDSAVYLCASSFSGQGGEQYFGPGTRLTVT.

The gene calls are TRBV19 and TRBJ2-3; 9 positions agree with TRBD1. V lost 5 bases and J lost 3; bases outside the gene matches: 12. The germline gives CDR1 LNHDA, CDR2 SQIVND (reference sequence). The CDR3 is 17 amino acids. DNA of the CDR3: TGTGCCAGTAGTGTATCTCCCGGGACAGGGTTTACAGATACGCAGTATTTT. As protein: CASSVSPGTGFTDTQYF.